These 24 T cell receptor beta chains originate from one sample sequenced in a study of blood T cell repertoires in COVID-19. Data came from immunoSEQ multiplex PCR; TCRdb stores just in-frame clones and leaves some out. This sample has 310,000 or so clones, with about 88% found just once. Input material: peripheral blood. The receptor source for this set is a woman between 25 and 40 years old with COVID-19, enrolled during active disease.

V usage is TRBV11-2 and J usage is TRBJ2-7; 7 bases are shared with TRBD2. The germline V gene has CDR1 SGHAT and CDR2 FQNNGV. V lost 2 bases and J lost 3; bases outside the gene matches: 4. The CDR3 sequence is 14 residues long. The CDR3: CASSLYTGGYEQYF. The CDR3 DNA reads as TGTGCCAGCAGCTTATACACGGGGGGCTACGAGCAGTACTTC. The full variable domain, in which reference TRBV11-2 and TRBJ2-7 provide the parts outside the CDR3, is EAGVAQSPRYKIIEKRQSVAFWCNPISGHATLYWYQQILGQGPKLLIQFQNNGVVDDSQLPKDRFSAERLKGVDSTLKIQPAKLEDSAVYLCASSLYTGGYEQYFGPGTRLTVT.

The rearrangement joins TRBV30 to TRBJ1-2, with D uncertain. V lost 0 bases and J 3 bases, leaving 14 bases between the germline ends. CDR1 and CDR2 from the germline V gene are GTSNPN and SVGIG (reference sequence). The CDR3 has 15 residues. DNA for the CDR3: TGTGCCTGGAGTGTACGGCGGATGGGAGACTATGGCTACACCTTC. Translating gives CAWSVRRMGDYGYTF.

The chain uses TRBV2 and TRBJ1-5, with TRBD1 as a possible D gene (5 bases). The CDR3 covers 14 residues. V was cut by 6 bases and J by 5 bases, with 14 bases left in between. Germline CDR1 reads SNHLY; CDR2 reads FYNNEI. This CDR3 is CASRKRQTDQPQHF. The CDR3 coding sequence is TGTGCCAGCAGAAAGAGACAGACCGATCAGCCCCAGCATTTT.

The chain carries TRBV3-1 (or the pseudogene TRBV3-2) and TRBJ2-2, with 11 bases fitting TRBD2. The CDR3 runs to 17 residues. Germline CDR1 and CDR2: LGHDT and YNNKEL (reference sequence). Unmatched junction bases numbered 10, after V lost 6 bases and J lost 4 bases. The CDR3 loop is CASRGIAGGPGTGELFF. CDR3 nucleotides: TGTGCCAGCAGGGGAATAGCGGGAGGGCCGGGCACCGGGGAGCTGTTTTTT.

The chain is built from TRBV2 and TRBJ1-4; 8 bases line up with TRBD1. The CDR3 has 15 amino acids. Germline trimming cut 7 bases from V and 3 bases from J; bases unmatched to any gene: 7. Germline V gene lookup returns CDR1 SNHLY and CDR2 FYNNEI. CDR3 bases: TGTGCCAGCATGGTATTGGGACAGGCTAATGAAAAACTGTTTTTT. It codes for CASMVLGQANEKLFF. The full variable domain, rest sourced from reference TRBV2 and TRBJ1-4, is EPEVTQTPSHQVTQMGQEVILRCVPISNHLYFYWYRQILGQKVEFLVSFYNNEISEKSEIFDDQFSVERPDGSNFTLKIRSTKLEDSAMYFCASMVLGQANEKLFFGSGTQLSVL.

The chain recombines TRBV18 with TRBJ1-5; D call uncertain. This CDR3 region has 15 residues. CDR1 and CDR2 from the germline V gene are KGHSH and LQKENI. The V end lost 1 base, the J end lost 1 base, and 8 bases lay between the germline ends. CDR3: CASSPQGGSNQPQHF. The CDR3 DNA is TGTGCCAGCTCACCACAGGGAGGGAGCAATCAGCCCCAGCATTTT.

This chain's CDR3 is CATDSLAEQYF. The CDR3 DNA is TGTGCCACAGACTCGCTGGCCGAGCAGTACTTC. The chain carries TRBV28 and TRBJ2-7; D remains ambiguous. Trimming stripped 10 bases from V and 6 bases from J, with 13 bases between. This CDR3 has 11 amino acids. Per the germline V gene, CDR1 is MDHEN and CDR2 is SYDVKM.

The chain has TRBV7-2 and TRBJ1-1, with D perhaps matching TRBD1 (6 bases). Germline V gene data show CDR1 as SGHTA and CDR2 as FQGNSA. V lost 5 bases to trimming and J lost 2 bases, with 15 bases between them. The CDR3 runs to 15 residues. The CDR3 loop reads CASSLQPQGNTEAFF. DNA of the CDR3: TGTGCCAGCAGCCTACAACCACAGGGAAACACTGAAGCTTTCTTT.

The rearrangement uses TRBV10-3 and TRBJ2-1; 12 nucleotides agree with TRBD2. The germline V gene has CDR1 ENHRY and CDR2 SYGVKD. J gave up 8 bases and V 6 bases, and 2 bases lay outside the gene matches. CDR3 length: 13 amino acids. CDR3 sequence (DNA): TGTGCCATCAGAGGACTAGCGGGACATGAGCAGTTCTTC. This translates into CAIRGLAGHEQFF.

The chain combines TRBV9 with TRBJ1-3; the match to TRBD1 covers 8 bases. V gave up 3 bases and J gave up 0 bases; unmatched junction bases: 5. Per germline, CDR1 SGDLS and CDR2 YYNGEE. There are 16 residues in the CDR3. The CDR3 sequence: CASSAGTGRSGNTIYF. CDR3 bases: TGTGCCAGCAGCGCCGGGACAGGACGCTCTGGAAACACCATATATTTT.

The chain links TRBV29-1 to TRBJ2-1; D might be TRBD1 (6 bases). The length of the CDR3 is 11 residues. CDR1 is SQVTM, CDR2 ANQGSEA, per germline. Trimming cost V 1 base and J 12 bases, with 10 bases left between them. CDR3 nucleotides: TGCAGCGTTGAAGGGTCCAGGGGGCAGTTCTTC. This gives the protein CSVEGSRGQFF.

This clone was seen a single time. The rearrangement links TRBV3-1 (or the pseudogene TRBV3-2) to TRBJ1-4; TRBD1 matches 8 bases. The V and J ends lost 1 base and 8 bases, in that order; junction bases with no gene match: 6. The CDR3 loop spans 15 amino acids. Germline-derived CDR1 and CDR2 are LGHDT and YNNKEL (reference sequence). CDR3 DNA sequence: TGTGCCAGCAGCCAAGGGGTCGCAGGGGGCGAAAAACTGTTTTTT. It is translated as CASSQGVAGGEKLFF.

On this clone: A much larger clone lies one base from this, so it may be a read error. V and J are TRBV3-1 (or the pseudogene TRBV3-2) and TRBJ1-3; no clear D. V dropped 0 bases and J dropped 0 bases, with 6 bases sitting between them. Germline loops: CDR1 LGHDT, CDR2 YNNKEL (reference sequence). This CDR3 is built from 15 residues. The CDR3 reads CASSQDVSSGNTIYF. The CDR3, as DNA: TGTGCCAGCAGCCAAGATGTCAGCTCTGGAAACACCATATATTTT.

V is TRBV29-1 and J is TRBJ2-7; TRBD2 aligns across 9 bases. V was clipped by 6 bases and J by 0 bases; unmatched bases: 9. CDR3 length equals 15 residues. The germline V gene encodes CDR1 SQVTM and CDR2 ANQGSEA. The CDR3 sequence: CSVGGTSGSSYEQYF. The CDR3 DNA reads TGCAGCGTGGGGGGTACTAGCGGGTCCTCCTACGAGCAGTACTTC.

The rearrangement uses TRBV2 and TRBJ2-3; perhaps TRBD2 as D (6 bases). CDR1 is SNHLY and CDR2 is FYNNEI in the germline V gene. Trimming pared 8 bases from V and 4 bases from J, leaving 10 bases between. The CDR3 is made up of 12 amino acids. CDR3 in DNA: TGTGCCAGCGGCGGGACCGCAGATACGCAGTATTTT. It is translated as CASGGTADTQYF.

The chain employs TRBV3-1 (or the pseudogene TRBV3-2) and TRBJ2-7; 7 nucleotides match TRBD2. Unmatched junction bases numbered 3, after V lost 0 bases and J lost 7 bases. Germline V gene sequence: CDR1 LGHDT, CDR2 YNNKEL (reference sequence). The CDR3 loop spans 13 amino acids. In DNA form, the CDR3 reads TGTGCCAGCAGCCAAGATCGGGGACTAGAGCAGTACTTC. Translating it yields CASSQDRGLEQYF.

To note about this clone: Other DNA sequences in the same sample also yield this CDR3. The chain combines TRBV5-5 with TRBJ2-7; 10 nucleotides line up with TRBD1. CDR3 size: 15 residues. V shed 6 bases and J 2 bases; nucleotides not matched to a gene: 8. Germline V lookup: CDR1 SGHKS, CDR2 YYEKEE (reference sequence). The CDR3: CASTPPGTGAYEQYF. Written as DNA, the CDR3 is TGTGCCAGCACCCCCCCCGGGACAGGGGCCTACGAGCAGTACTTC.

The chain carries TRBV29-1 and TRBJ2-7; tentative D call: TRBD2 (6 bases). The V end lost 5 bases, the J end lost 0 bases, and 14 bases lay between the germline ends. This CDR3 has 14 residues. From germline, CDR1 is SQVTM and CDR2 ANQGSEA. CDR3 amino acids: CSVLSGPPSYEQYF. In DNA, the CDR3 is TGCAGCGTTCTTAGCGGACCACCCTCCTACGAGCAGTACTTC.

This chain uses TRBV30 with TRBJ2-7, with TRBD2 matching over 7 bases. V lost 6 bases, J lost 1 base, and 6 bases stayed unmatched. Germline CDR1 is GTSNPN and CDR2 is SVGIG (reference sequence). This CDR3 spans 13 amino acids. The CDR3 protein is CACHRGGSYEQYF. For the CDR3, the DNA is TGTGCCTGCCACCGCGGGGGATCCTACGAGCAGTACTTC.

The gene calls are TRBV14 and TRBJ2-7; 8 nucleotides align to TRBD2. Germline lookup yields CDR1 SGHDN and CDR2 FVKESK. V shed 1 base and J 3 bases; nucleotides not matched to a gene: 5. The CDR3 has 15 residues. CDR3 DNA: TGTGCCAGCAGCCAAGCGGGAGGGACTTACTACGAGCAGTACTTC. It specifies CASSQAGGTYYEQYF.

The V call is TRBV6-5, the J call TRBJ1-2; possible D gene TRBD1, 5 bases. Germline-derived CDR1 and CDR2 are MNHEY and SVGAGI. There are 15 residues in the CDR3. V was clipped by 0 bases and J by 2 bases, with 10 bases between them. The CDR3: CASSYSFTGNYGYTF. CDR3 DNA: TGTGCCAGCAGTTACTCGTTTACAGGCAACTATGGCTACACCTTC.

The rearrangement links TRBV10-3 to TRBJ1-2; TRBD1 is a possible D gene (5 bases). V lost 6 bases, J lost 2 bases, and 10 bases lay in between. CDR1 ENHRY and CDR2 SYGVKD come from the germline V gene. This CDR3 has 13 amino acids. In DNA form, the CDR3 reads TGTGCCATCAGCGAGCAGGGCAACTATGGCTACACCTTC. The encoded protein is CAISEQGNYGYTF.

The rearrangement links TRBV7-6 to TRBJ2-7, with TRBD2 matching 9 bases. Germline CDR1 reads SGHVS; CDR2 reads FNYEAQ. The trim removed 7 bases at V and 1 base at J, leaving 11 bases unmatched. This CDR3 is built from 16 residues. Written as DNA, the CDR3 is TGTGCCAGCACCCCGGGGGGCGGGAGGGCTTCCTACGAGCAGTACTTC. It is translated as CASTPGGGRASYEQYF.

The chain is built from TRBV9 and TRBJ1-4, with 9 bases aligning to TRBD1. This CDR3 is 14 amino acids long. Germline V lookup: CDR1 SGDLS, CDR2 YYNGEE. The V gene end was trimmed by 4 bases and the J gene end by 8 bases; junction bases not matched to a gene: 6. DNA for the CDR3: TGTGCCAGCAGCCGGGGACAGGGAACAGAAAAACTGTTTTTT. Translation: CASSRGQGTEKLFF. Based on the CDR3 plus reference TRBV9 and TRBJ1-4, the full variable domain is DSGVTQTPKHLITATGQRVTLRCSPRSGDLSVYWYQQSLDQGLQFLIQYYNGEERAKGNILERFSAQQFPDLHSELNLSSLELGDSALYFCASSRGQGTEKLFFGSGTQLSVL.